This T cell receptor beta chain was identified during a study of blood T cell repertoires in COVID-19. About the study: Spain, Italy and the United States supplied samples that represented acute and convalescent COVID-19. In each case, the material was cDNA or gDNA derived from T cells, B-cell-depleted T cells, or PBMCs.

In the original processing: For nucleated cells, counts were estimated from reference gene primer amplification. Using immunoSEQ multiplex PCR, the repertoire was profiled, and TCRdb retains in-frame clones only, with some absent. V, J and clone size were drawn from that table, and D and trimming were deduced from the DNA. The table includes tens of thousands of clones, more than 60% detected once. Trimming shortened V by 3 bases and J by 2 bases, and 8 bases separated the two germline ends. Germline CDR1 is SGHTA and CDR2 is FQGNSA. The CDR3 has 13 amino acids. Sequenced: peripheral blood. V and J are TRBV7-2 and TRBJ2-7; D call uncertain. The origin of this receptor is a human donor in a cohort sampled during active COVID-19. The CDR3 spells CASSFAPAYEQYF. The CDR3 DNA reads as TGTGCCAGCAGCTTCGCACCGGCCTACGAGCAGTACTTC.